This entry lists 18 T cell receptor beta chains sequenced from one sample in a study of cytomegalovirus exposure and HLA in healthy donors. The PCR had 60 Vbeta and 13 Jbeta primers. Clones were sequenced by immunoSEQ multiplex PCR, and TCRdb holds only the in-frame ones, with some missing. The sample lists 200,000 or so clones, approximately 80% occurring once. The sequencing sample was made of PBMCs. These receptor sequences come from a girl aged 2 to 10 in good health and CMV-seronegative.

This chain connects TRBV2 to TRBJ2-1; TRBD2 might be the D (5 bases). This CDR3 region has 12 residues. V lost 5 bases and J 9 bases, leaving 11 bases between the germline ends. Looked up from germline, CDR1 is SNHLY and CDR2 is FYNNEI. The CDR3 spells CASSTDLAEQFF. CDR3 coding DNA: TGTGCCAGCAGTACGGACTTGGCTGAGCAGTTCTTC.

The chain combines TRBV9 with TRBJ2-2; no firm D call. CDR3 length: 15 amino acids. Germline V gives CDR1 SGDLS, CDR2 YYNGEE. V lost 3 bases and J 4 bases, leaving 13 bases between the germline ends. In DNA form, the CDR3 reads TGTGCCAGCAGCGATGAGGTTTACATCACCGGGGAGCTGTTTTTT. It translates to CASSDEVYITGELFF.

The chain combines TRBV2 with TRBJ1-1; D ambiguous. Trimming took off 8 bases at V and 2 bases at J, with 9 bases between the two ends. CDR3 size: 12 residues. Germline assignment: CDR1 SNHLY and CDR2 FYNNEI. The CDR3 here is CASSQFNTEAFF. The CDR3, as DNA: TGTGCCAGCTCCCAGTTTAACACTGAAGCTTTCTTT. Complete variable domain (other parts from reference TRBV2 and TRBJ1-1): EPEVTQTPSHQVTQMGQEVILRCVPISNHLYFYWYRQILGQKVEFLVSFYNNEISEKSEIFDDQFSVERPDGSNFTLKIRSTKLEDSAMYFCASSQFNTEAFFGQGTRLTVV.

CDR3 region: CASSLGTGGYGYTF. The CDR3 DNA sequence: TGTGCCAGCAGTTTAGGGACAGGGGGCTATGGCTACACCTTC. V and J are TRBV27 and TRBJ1-2, with 11 bases aligning to TRBD1. Germline assignment: CDR1 MNHEY and CDR2 SMNVEV (reference sequence). The CDR3 length is 14 residues. The J segment lost 4 bases and the V segment lost 2 bases, leaving 0 bases of the junction unmatched.

The gene calls are TRBV4-2 and TRBJ2-5; no reliable D call. V was shortened by 0 bases and J by 5 bases, with 4 bases between the two germline ends. Germline V gene data show CDR1 as LGHNA and CDR2 as YNFKEQ. This CDR3 region has 12 residues. CDR3 DNA: TGTGCCAGCAGCCAAGATCTGGAGACCCAGTACTTC. It encodes CASSQDLETQYF.

The CDR3 loop is CASSLAGTGGVVSYNEQFF. CDR3 nucleotides: TGTGCCAGCAGCTTGGCGGGGACAGGGGGCGTAGTCTCCTACAATGAGCAGTTCTTC. This chain joins TRBV5-4 and TRBJ2-1; TRBD1 aligns across 12 bases. CDR3 length: 19 amino acids. V lost 0 bases to trimming and J lost 0 bases; unmatched junction nucleotides: 7. Germline CDR1 and CDR2: SGHNT and YYREEE (reference sequence).

The chain uses TRBV13 and TRBJ1-4, with D possibly matching TRBD1 (6 bases). Germline loops: CDR1 PRHDT, CDR2 FYEKMQ (reference sequence). The CDR3 sequence is 13 residues long. V lost 5 bases, J lost 8 bases, and 12 bases lay in between. CDR3 bases: TGTGCCAGCAGCACCAGGGGTGGGGAAAAACTGTTTTTT. Translation gives CASSTRGGEKLFF.

This clone was seen only once. The chain uses TRBV27 and TRBJ1-6, with 7 bases that match TRBD1. This CDR3 is built from 17 residues. With 4 bases clipped from V and 1 base from J, the junction kept 7 bases outside the gene matches. Germline V gene data show CDR1 as MNHEY and CDR2 as SMNVEV (reference sequence). The CDR3 spells CASSYTGEGSYNSPLHF. CDR3 sequence (DNA): TGTGCCAGCAGTTATACAGGGGAAGGATCCTATAATTCACCCCTCCACTTT.

Only a few counts were recorded for this clone. The chain has TRBV7-7 and TRBJ1-5, with 9 positions matching TRBD1. Trimming took 5 bases from V and 3 from J; bases not matched to a gene: 11. The CDR3 length is 17 residues. Germline values: CDR1 SSHAT, CDR2 FNYEAQ (reference sequence). The CDR3 sequence: CASSLGTGLGDNQPQHF. CDR3 bases: TGTGCCAGCAGCCTGGGGACAGGGCTGGGGGACAATCAGCCCCAGCATTTT.

The chain employs TRBV6-6 and TRBJ2-1; TRBD2 matches at 9 bases. Germline loops: CDR1 MNHNY, CDR2 SVGAGI (reference sequence). Trimming cost V 5 bases and J 7 bases; bases outside gene matches: 9. The CDR3 covers 15 residues. Here the CDR3 reads CASSLRGGLMNEQFF. In DNA form, the CDR3 reads TGTGCCAGCAGTCTGCGGGGGGGCCTGATGAATGAGCAGTTCTTC.

V usage is TRBV6-5 and J usage is TRBJ2-7, with 7 bases fitting TRBD1. V gave up 5 bases and J gave up 4 bases; unmatched junction bases: 5. CDR1 is MNHEY and CDR2 is SVGAGI in the germline V gene. This CDR3 has 13 residues. CDR3 in amino acids: CASSPGTEYEQYF. The CDR3 DNA sequence: TGTGCCAGCAGTCCTGGGACAGAATACGAGCAGTACTTC.

This clone has a handful of counts. V gene TRBV6-1 combines with J gene TRBJ2-7; D gene unclear. CDR3 length equals 14 residues. Germline V lookup: CDR1 MNHNS, CDR2 SASEGT. The ends were cut back, 6 bases at V and 0 bases at J, with 12 bases in the middle. Here the CDR3 DNA reads TGTGCCAGCAGGAGGCAGAGAGCCTCCTACGAGCAGTACTTC. Translated, it gives CASRRQRASYEQYF.

The genes are TRBV7-9 and TRBJ2-1; 8 bases map to TRBD2. Germline V lookup: CDR1 SEHNR, CDR2 FQNEAQ (reference sequence). V lost 6 bases to trimming and J lost 0 bases; unmatched junction nucleotides: 13. The CDR3 consists of 18 residues. The CDR3 DNA follows: TGTGCCAGCAGTAAGGTGGTAGCGGGACCGACCTCCTACAATGAGCAGTTCTTC. Amino acids: CASSKVVAGPTSYNEQFF.

V and J are TRBV19 and TRBJ1-6, with TRBD1 matching 7 bases. Trimming cost V 4 bases and J 11 bases; bases outside gene matches: 8. CDR3 length: 14 amino acids. CDR1 and CDR2 (germline): LNHDA, SQIVND (reference sequence). The CDR3 nucleotides are TGTGCCAGTAGTACGCCGGGACAGCTAACACCCCTCCACTTT. Translating it yields CASSTPGQLTPLHF.

The rearrangement uses TRBV5-4 and TRBJ2-5; possibly TRBD2 for D (6 bases). The germline gives CDR1 SGHNT, CDR2 YYREEE (reference sequence). Between the trimmed V and J ends, which lost 4 bases and 5 bases, there was a span of 18 bases. The CDR3 contains 15 residues. The CDR3 region has the DNA TGTGCCAGCAGCATCTCCTGGGGGGATGAGGAGACCCAGTACTTC. It is translated as CASSISWGDEETQYF. Full variable domain (missing parts from reference TRBV5-4 and TRBJ2-5): ETGVTQSPTHLIKTRGQQVTLRCSSQSGHNTVSWYQQALGQGPQFIFQYYREEENGRGNFPPRFSGLQFPNYSSELNVNALELDDSALYLCASSISWGDEETQYFGPGTRLLVL.

V and J are TRBV7-3 and TRBJ2-6; D possibly corresponds to TRBD2 (5 bases). The CDR3 covers 15 residues. Per germline, CDR1 SGHTA and CDR2 FQGTGA. Trimming cost V 3 bases and J 3 bases, with 9 bases left between them. The CDR3 region is CASSLTRDGANVLTF. The CDR3 region has the DNA TGTGCCAGCAGCTTGACTCGGGATGGGGCCAACGTCCTGACTTTC.

The chain links TRBV5-1 to TRBJ2-3, with TRBD2 identical over 7 bases. Germline values: CDR1 SGHRS, CDR2 YFSETQ. V lost 0 bases to trimming and J lost 5 bases; unmatched junction nucleotides: 9. The CDR3 spans 16 residues. The chain's CDR3 is CASSLGSSGAVDTQYF. CDR3 DNA sequence: TGCGCCAGCAGCTTGGGGTCTAGCGGAGCGGTAGATACGCAGTATTTT.

This chain connects TRBV9 to TRBJ1-2, with 8 nucleotides matching TRBD1. The V and J ends lost 2 bases and 5 bases, in that order; junction bases with no gene match: 5. In germline, CDR1 is SGDLS, CDR2 YYNGEE. The CDR3 extends over 14 amino acids. The CDR3 sequence: CASSVETGGYGYTF. The CDR3 coding sequence is TGTGCCAGCAGCGTCGAAACAGGGGGATATGGCTACACCTTC.